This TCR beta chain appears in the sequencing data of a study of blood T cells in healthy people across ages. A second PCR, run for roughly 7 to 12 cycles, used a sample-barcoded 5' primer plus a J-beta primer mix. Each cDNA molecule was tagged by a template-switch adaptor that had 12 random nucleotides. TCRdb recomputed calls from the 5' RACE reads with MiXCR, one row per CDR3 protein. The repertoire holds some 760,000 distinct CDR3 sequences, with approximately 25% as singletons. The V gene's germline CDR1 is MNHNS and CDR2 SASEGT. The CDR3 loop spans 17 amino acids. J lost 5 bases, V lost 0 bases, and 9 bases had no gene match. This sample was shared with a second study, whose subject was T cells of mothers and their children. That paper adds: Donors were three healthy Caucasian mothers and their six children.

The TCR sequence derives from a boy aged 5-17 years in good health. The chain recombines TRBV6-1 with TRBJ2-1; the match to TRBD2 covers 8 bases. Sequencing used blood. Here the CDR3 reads CASSEALEREYDNEQFF. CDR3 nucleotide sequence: TGTGCCAGCAGTGAAGCGCTGGAGCGGGAGTACGACAATGAGCAGTTCTTC.